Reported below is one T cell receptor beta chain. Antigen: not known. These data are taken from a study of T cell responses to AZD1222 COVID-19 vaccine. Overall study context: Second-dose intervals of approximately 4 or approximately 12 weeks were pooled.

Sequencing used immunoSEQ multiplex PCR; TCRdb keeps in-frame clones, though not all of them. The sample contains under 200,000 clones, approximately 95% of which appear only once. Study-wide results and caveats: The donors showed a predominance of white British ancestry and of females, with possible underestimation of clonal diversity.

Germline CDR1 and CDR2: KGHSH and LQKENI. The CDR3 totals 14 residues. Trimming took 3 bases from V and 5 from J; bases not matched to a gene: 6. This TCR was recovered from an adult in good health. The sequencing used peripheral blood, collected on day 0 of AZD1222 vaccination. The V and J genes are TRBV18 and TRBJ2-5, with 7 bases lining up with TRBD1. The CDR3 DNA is TGTGCCAGCTCACCGGGGACAGTTATTGAGACCCAGTACTTC. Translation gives CASSPGTVIETQYF.